This entry concerns a single TCR beta chain. This clonotype was counted a few times. The antigen it binds to is not known. Base qualities are missing; no much larger clone stands one base away. The library relied on 5' RACE. TCRdb names Illumina HiSeq 2000 as the instrument used. A universal primer binding site was introduced by template switching, and a unique molecular identifier was present in the final cDNA, enabling accurate counting of TCR cDNA molecules. Specific primers in the conserved constant-segment region were used to synthesize first-strand cDNA for TCR alpha and beta chains. Each cDNA library was double barcoded, with a SMART-Mk sample barcode plus Illumina barcodes, to control for contamination. TruSeq adapter sequences along with Illumina sample barcodes were introduced in two successive PCR steps. Sequencing of the TCR alpha and beta cDNA libraries was done on the Illumina HiSeq platform using custom primers. In the paper's pipeline: Unique molecular identifiers were extracted from raw reads with MiGEC, and CDR3 positions were determined with MiXCR. For each individual, recombination models were inferred using an EM algorithm with the repgenHMM and IGoR tools. Shared clonotypes were analyzed with the tcR package in R, and sharing was normalized by the product of cloneset sizes. To study raw recombination without the effects of thymic and clonal selection, out-of-frame nonproductive sequences were analyzed. In-frame beta chains were kept once TCRdb had trimmed the public reads at Q25 with fastp and called clones with MiXCR. When rows share a CDR3 protein, they turn into one entry using the most common DNA and genes. None of the V and J calls come from the authors' own analysis; TCRdb made them. The sample table records 1.5 million or so distinct CDR3 sequences; 25% to 35% of these occur just once. In total, the top ten clones hold around 0.3% of the sample.

This specimen belongs to a study of identical twins listed by TCRdb under 2016. In terms of the full investigation: The study deep-sequenced TCR alpha and beta repertoires from monozygotic twins, unrelated adults of various ages and cord blood to test whether fetal clonotypes persist. To rule out contamination, replicate twin experiments were performed at different times with different library preparation protocols.

CDR1 and CDR2 are drawn from the germline V gene (reference sequence): MNHEY, SMNVEV. The CDR3 runs 13 residues from the cysteine to the phenylalanine. The kept DNA is CDR3 alone, 39 bases in frame from the first base. The V and J ends are trimmed by 5 bases and 6 bases, leaving 12 bases between them. Every donor was a healthy Caucasian. Study-wide conclusions, independent of this receptor: In monozygotic twins, out-of-frame TCR alpha sharing was systematically underestimated by recombination models, although the models agreed with sharing between unrelated individuals. Excess twin sharing in beta out-of-frame sequences was weaker because fewer shared sequences lowered the signal-to-noise ratio. Because the same donors could not be followed over many years, conclusions were based on cross-sectional statistical analysis. Invariant T cells such as MAIT and iNKT could partly confound zero-insertion analyses, though diverse VJ usage argued against this for most clonotypes. Abundant cord blood beta clonotypes carried fewer insertions; young adult naive repertoires showed a weaker similar trend, while memory repertoires showed none. Compared with coincidental sharing between unrelated individuals, out-of-frame TCR alpha sequences shared between twins showed an excess of sequences with low generation probability.

Recombination connected TRBV27 to TRBJ2-3, with an unclear D gene assignment. The TCR was taken from a newborn girl in good health. The specimen sequenced was cord blood. The bases read TGTGCCAGCAGTCCCGAGTTGAGGGATACGCAGTATTTT. Its product reads: CASSPELRDTQYF.